This T cell receptor beta chain was recorded in a study of T-cell reconstitution after alpha-beta-depleted transplantation in children. Preparing the TCRbeta library involved the use of unique molecular identifiers. TCRdb independently ran MiXCR on the PCR reads; one entry per CDR3 protein. Of around 480,000 distinct CDR3 sequences listed, 32% were seen once; the top ten hold around 2.4%. The sequences come from PBMCs from the stem cell graft donor, collected from the stem cell graft. The clonotype comes from a human donor who donated a stem cell graft to a child with aplastic anemia.

In nucleotides, the CDR3 is TGTGCCAGCAGCCCTACTAGCTTTGGCGGGGAGCTGTTTTTT. It specifies CASSPTSFGGELFF. The chain uses TRBV7-2 and TRBJ2-2, with TRBD2 as a possible D gene (6 bases). The germline V and J ends were trimmed by 5 bases and 7 bases, with 14 bases remaining between them. CDR1 is SGHTA and CDR2 is FQGNSA in the germline V gene. This CDR3 spans 14 amino acids.